The 20 T cell receptor beta chains below were found in one sample sequenced in a study of blood T cells in healthy people across ages. A second PCR, run for about 7 to 11 cycles, used a sample-barcoded 5' primer plus a J-beta primer mix. TCRdb recomputed calls from the 5' RACE reads with MiXCR, one row per CDR3 protein. The sample holds 1.4 million or so distinct CDR3 sequences; 40% to 45% are singletons and the top ten take about 3.8%. Specimen: blood. The receptors were sampled from a woman under 30 in good health.

This clonotype was found a few times. This sequence joins TRBV10-3 and TRBJ2-5; 7 nucleotides match TRBD1. The CDR3 extends over 11 amino acids. Per germline, CDR1 ENHRY and CDR2 SYGVKD. The V segment lost 6 bases and the J segment 5 bases; nucleotides outside the gene matches: 0. In DNA, the CDR3 is TGTGCCATCAGGACAGGGGAGACCCAGTACTTC. This sequence encodes CAIRTGETQYF.

A few counts support this clonotype. The CDR3 sequence is CASSLSWTSLPTDTQYF. In nucleotides, the CDR3 is TGTGCCAGCAGTTTATCCTGGACTTCTCTCCCCACAGATACGCAGTATTTT. V and J are TRBV27 and TRBJ2-3; weak D call: TRBD2 (5 bases). The CDR3 runs to 17 residues. Trimming removed 0 bases at V and 2 bases at J, with 15 bases between. The germline CDR1 and CDR2 sequences are MNHEY and SMNVEV (reference sequence).

This clonotype has just a few counts. The rearrangement links TRBV28 to TRBJ2-3; a possible D gene is TRBD1 (6 bases). The CDR3 sequence is 15 residues long. CDR1 is MDHEN and CDR2 is SYDVKM in the germline V gene. V dropped 5 bases and J dropped 1 base, with 13 bases sitting between them. In DNA, the CDR3 is TGTGCCAGCAGTAGCCCAGGGGTCGGCACAGATACGCAGTATTTT. Translating it yields CASSSPGVGTDTQYF. Looking up the rest from reference TRBV28 and TRBJ2-3 gives the full variable domain: DVKVTQSSRYLVKRTGEKVFLECVQDMDHENMFWYRQDPGLGLRLIYFSYDVKMKEKGDIPEGYSVSREKKERFSLILESASTNQTSMYLCASSSPGVGTDTQYFGPGTRLTVL.

The rearrangement uses TRBV7-2 and TRBJ2-2; 11 bases line up with TRBD2. Trimming removed 3 bases from V and 7 bases from J; junction bases left unmatched: 7. Germline-derived CDR1 and CDR2 are SGHTA and FQGNSA. The CDR3 runs to 16 residues. The CDR3: CASSLTGTSGDGELFF. The CDR3 coding sequence is TGTGCCAGCAGCTTGACCGGGACTAGCGGTGACGGGGAGCTGTTTTTT.

About this clonotype itself: Germline is not matched at one junction end, which may reflect a read error. This chain connects TRBV27 to TRBJ2-2; D call uncertain. The CDR3 contains 14 residues. Germline CDR1 and CDR2: MNHEY and SMNVEV (reference sequence). The DNA for the CDR3 is TGTGCCAGCAGTTTCATAGTGAACACCCGGGAGCTGTTTTTT. It encodes CASSFIVNTRELFF.

This clonotype appeared a few times. The chain carries TRBV27 and TRBJ2-1; TRBD1 matches at 8 bases. V gave up 5 bases and J gave up 6 bases; unmatched junction bases: 12. The CDR3 contains 16 residues. Germline lookup yields CDR1 MNHEY and CDR2 SMNVEV (reference sequence). This chain's CDR3 is CASSVTSQGAGNEQFF. CDR3 in DNA: TGTGCCAGCAGTGTAACCTCTCAGGGGGCAGGCAATGAGCAGTTCTTC.

This clonotype has only one observation. The J gene is TRBJ2-5, the V gene TRBV12-3 or TRBV12-4; TRBD2 matches 10 bases. The junction had 9 bases not matched to a gene; V was cut back by 4 bases and J by 1 base. This CDR3 comprises 17 residues. The CDR3 sequence is CASSSLTSGSFQETQYF. The DNA of the CDR3 is TGTGCCAGCAGTTCCTTGACTAGCGGGTCCTTCCAAGAGACCCAGTACTTC.

The rearrangement links TRBV6-1 to TRBJ2-1, with 9 bases matching TRBD1. Per the germline V gene, CDR1 is MNHNS and CDR2 is SASEGT. V was pared by 6 bases and J by 0 bases, with 9 bases of the junction left unmatched. The CDR3 is 17 amino acids. The CDR3 DNA follows: TGTGCCAGCAGATCCGGGACAGGGTTGAGCTCCTACAATGAGCAGTTCTTC. Protein: CASRSGTGLSSYNEQFF.

This clonotype was counted only a few times. CDR3 in amino acids: CASSYPYLIHEGPAGELFF. For the CDR3, the DNA is TGTGCCAGCAGTTACCCCTACCTCATTCATGAGGGGCCCGCCGGGGAGCTGTTTTTT. This chain joins TRBV6-5 and TRBJ2-2, with D possibly called TRBD1 or TRBD2 (5 bases each). Per germline, CDR1 MNHEY and CDR2 SVGAGI. The CDR3 runs 19 residues. V dropped 2 bases and J dropped 6 bases, with 25 bases sitting between them.

DNA for the CDR3: TGTGCCAGCAGTTTCCAGGCCGACTCCTACAATGAGCAGTTCTTC. Translating it yields CASSFQADSYNEQFF. The V call is TRBV27, the J call TRBJ2-1, with D hard to call. CDR3 length: 15 amino acids. Germline V lookup: CDR1 MNHEY, CDR2 SMNVEV (reference sequence). Trimming took off 3 bases at V and 0 bases at J, with 9 bases between the two ends.

The chain employs TRBV12-3 or TRBV12-4 and TRBJ1-2, with TRBD1 identical over 9 bases. CDR3 length equals 15 residues. J lost 8 bases, V lost 4 bases, and 11 bases had no gene match. This CDR3 is CASSSGTGIGVGYTF. The CDR3, as DNA: TGTGCCAGCAGTTCCGGGACAGGGATCGGGGTGGGCTACACCTTC.

The V call is TRBV4-3, the J call TRBJ2-1; TRBD2 agrees at 11 bases. The V gene end was trimmed by 1 base and the J gene end by 3 bases; junction bases not matched to a gene: 2. The CDR3 has 16 residues. Germline CDR1 reads LGHNA; CDR2 reads YSLEER. This CDR3 is CASSQASGRNYNEQFF. The DNA for the CDR3 is TGCGCCAGCAGCCAAGCTAGCGGGAGGAACTACAATGAGCAGTTCTTC.

The rearrangement joins TRBV11-1 to TRBJ2-1, with 7 bases fitting TRBD2. The CDR3 loop spans 17 amino acids. Looked up from germline, CDR1 is SGHAT and CDR2 is FQDESV (reference sequence). The V segment lost 2 bases and the J segment 8 bases; nucleotides outside the gene matches: 15. CDR3: CASSLTLPTSPSHEQFF. The CDR3 coding sequence is TGTGCCAGCAGCTTAACCCTACCGACTAGCCCTAGTCATGAGCAGTTCTTC.

This clonotype has only a few counts. J is TRBJ2-3 and V is TRBV27, with D unresolved. Germline V gene data show CDR1 as MNHEY and CDR2 as SMNVEV (reference sequence). This CDR3 contains 15 residues. V dropped 5 bases and J dropped 4 bases, with 16 bases sitting between them. The CDR3 DNA follows: TGTGCCAGCAGTAGACCCCTGCTGGGGTCAGATACGCAGTATTTT. Its protein is CASSRPLLGSDTQYF.

The chain carries TRBV6-2 or TRBV6-3 and TRBJ2-1, with 7 bases that match TRBD2. Per germline, CDR1 MNHEY and CDR2 SVGEGT. The CDR3 sequence is 15 residues long. V shed 0 bases, J shed 5 bases, and the junction held 4 bases outside the gene matches. The CDR3 region has the DNA TGTGCCAGCAGTTACTCGGCTAGCGGAAACAATGAGCAGTTCTTC. Its protein is CASSYSASGNNEQFF.

This clonotype was counted a few times. The gene calls are TRBV29-1 and TRBJ2-1; D is uncertain. Trimming stripped 5 bases from V and 4 bases from J, with 9 bases between. Germline lookup yields CDR1 SQVTM and CDR2 ANQGSEA. The CDR3 loop spans 12 amino acids. The CDR3: CSVRTAYNEQFF. The DNA for the CDR3 is TGCAGCGTTAGGACGGCATACAATGAGCAGTTCTTC.

The gene calls are TRBV7-8 and TRBJ1-4; D unresolved. The V and J ends lost 1 base and 3 bases respectively, with 12 bases between them. Germline lookup yields CDR1 SGHVS and CDR2 FQNEAQ. The CDR3 spans 16 residues. The CDR3 coding sequence is TGTGCCAGCAGCTTAGATCCGGGAGGCGCTAATGAAAAACTGTTTTTT. This encodes CASSLDPGGANEKLFF.

The rearrangement links TRBV6-2 or TRBV6-3 to TRBJ2-7; D unclear. V was cut by 2 bases and J by 3 bases, with 8 bases left in between. The CDR3 consists of 13 residues. CDR1 is MNHEY and CDR2 is SVGEGT in the germline V gene. The chain's CDR3 is CASSYSLYYEQYF. The CDR3, as DNA: TGTGCCAGCAGTTACAGTTTATACTACGAGCAGTACTTC.

This clonotype showed up many times. The chain combines TRBV7-9 with TRBJ2-3; D may be TRBD2 (5 bases). This CDR3 region has 13 residues. Trimming took off 8 bases at V and 5 bases at J, with 14 bases between the two ends. CDR1 is SEHNR, CDR2 FQNEAQ, per germline (reference sequence). CDR3 sequence: CASALGEQDTQYF. CDR3 coding DNA: TGTGCCAGCGCCCTGGGAGAACAAGATACGCAGTATTTT.

This clonotype has at least ten counts. The chain joins TRBV28 to TRBJ1-6; D is perhaps TRBD1 (5 bases). The CDR3 totals 12 residues. V shed 10 bases and J shed 10 bases, with 14 bases lying between them. Germline lookup yields CDR1 MDHEN and CDR2 SYDVKM. CDR3 sequence: CATKTVDSPLHF. Here the CDR3 DNA reads TGTGCCACCAAGACAGTTGACTCACCCCTCCACTTT.